The sequence of this T cell receptor beta chain was determined in a study of regulatory T cells in long-lasting Graves disease. This clonotype was recorded many times. CDR3 length: 12 residues. Trimming shortened V by 5 bases and J by 4 bases, and 8 bases separated the two germline ends. From germline, CDR1 is MDHEN and CDR2 SYDVKM. The time point here: newly diagnosed GD, antithyroid drugs for less than 3 months. Preparation of the TCR library used RNA extracted from PBMCs. The TCR beta library used iRepertoire HTBI primers with Arm-PCR amplification of CDR3. Each CDR3 protein is one row after TCRdb ran MiXCR on the multiplex PCR reads. The repertoire includes approximately 560,000 distinct CDR3 sequences, 16% of them detected once, and more than 10% sits in the top ten. A further study also used this sample, focusing on T cells in Graves' hyperthyroidism and ophthalmopathy.

The sequencing used peripheral blood mononuclear cells (PBMCs), collected at new diagnosis, from a patient treated with antithyroid drugs. V gene TRBV28 combines with J gene TRBJ1-1; D unresolved. The clonotype comes from a man aged 18 to 29 with Graves disease. The CDR3 spells CASSAWATEAFF. DNA of the CDR3: TGTGCCAGCAGTGCCTGGGCCACTGAAGCTTTCTTT.